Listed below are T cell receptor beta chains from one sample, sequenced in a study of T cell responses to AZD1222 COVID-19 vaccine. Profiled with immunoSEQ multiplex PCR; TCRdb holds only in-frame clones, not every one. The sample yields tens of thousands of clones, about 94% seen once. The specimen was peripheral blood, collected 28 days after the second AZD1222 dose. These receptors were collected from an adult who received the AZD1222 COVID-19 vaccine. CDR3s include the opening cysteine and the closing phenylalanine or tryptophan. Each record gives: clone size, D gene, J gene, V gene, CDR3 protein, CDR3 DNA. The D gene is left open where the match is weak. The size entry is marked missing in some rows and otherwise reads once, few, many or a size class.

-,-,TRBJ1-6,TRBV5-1,CASSLEPGRENSPLHF,TGCGCCAGCAGCTTGGAACCGGGAAGGGAAAATTCACCCCTCCACTTT
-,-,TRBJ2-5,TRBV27,CASSLELATSETQYF,TGTGCCAGCAGTTTAGAGCTAGCGACTTCCGAGACCCAGTACTTC
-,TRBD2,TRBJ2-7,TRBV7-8,CASSLARTGGHAEQYF,TGTGCCAGCAGCTTAGCGCGCACGGGGGGGCATGCCGAGCAGTACTTC
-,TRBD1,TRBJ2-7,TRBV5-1,CASSPGGSSYEQYF,TGCGCCAGCAGCCCAGGGGGCAGCTCCTACGAGCAGTACTTC
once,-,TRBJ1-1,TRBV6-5,CATLAQGKAFF,TGTGCCACCCTAGCCCAGGGTAAAGCTTTCTTT
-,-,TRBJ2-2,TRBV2,CASSRERTNTGELFF,TGTGCCAGCAGCCGAGAGCGGACAAACACCGGGGAGCTGTTTTTT
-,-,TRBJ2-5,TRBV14,CASSQGYSQETQYF,TGTGCCAGCAGCCAAGGGTATTCCCAAGAGACCCAGTACTTC
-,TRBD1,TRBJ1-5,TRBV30,CAWRRPDRGPLGQPQHF,TGTGCCTGGAGGCGCCCGGACAGGGGACCCCTCGGACAGCCCCAGCATTTT
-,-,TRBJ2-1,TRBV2,CASGVDSYNEQFF,TGTGCCAGCGGGGTGGACTCCTACAATGAGCAGTTCTTC
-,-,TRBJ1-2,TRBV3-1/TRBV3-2,CASSRDQGFYGYTF,TGTGCCAGCAGCCGGGACCAGGGATTCTATGGCTACACCTTC
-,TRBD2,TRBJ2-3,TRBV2,CASSVNPGTSGVTQYF,TGTGCCAGCAGTGTTAACCCCGGGACTAGCGGAGTTACGCAGTATTTT
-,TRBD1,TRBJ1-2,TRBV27,CASSSVGQGVSGYTF,TGTGCCAGCAGTTCGGTGGGACAGGGTGTTTCTGGCTACACCTTC
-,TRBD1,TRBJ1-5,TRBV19,CASSSGDSRDQPQHF,TGTGCCAGTAGTTCAGGGGACAGTCGGGATCAGCCCCAGCATTTT
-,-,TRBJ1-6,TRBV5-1,CASSIGDRSNSPLHF,TGCGCCAGCAGCATCGGCGACAGGTCTAATTCACCCCTCCACTTT
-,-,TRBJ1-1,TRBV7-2,CASSLINTEAFF,TGTGCCAGCAGCTTAATTAACACTGAAGCTTTCTTT
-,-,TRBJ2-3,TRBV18,CASSPRASGGGTDTQYF,TGTGCCAGCTCACCACGAGCGTCGGGCGGGGGCACAGATACGCAGTATTTT
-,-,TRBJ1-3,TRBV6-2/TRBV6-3,CASSSTGTGNTIYF,TGTGCCAGCAGTTCGACGGGGACTGGAAACACCATATATTTT
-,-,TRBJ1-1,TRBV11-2,CASSLFRQSEAFF,TGTGCCAGCAGCTTATTTCGTCAATCTGAAGCTTTCTTT
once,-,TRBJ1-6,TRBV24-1,CATSDLEGRSPLHF,TGTGCCACCAGTGATTTGGAGGGGCGGTCACCCCTCCACTTT
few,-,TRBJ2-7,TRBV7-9,CASSFPSYEQYF,TGTGCCAGCAGCTTTCCCTCCTACGAGCAGTACTTC
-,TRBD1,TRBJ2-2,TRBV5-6,CASSYRGRIGELFF,TGTGCCAGCAGCTACAGGGGGCGCATCGGGGAGCTGTTTTTT
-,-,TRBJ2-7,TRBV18,CASSRQGGYEQYF,TGTGCCAGCTCCCGGCAGGGGGGATACGAGCAGTACTTC
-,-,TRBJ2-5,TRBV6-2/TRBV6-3,CASSLSGRAVQTQYF,TGTGCCAGCAGTTTGTCGGGGCGGGCGGTGCAGACCCAGTACTTC
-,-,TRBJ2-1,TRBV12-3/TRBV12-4,CASSYGVHEQFF,TGTGCCAGCAGCTACGGAGTGCATGAGCAGTTCTTC
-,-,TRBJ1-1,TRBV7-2,CASSLFRFGNTEAFF,TGTGCCAGCAGCTTATTCCGCTTTGGGAACACTGAAGCTTTCTTT
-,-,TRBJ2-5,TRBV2,CASSEGRGGNTQYF,TGTGCCAGCAGTGAGGGGAGAGGGGGTAATACCCAGTACTTC